Listed below are T cell receptor beta chains from one sample, sequenced in a study of blood T cell repertoires in COVID-19. Here immunoSEQ multiplex PCR was the method, and the copy in TCRdb shows in-frame clones only, minus some. The sample carries around 100,000 clones, roughly 92% recorded once. Sequencing was done on a sample of peripheral blood. The receptors derive from a man aged 50 or older with active COVID-19. The CDR3 runs from the conserved cysteine through the conserved F or W. A D gene is named only where the DNA matches it firmly. Not every row has a clone size; where given, it reads once, few, many or a size class.

CDR3nt | CDR3aa | j_gene | abundance | v_gene | d_gene
TGTGCCAGCAGTGAGCGGGTAGCGGGGGGTGGGTACGAGCAGTACTTC | CASSERVAGGGYEQYF | TRBJ2-7 | . | TRBV6-1 | TRBD2
TGTGCCAGCAGTTACCTACGGACAGGGCAATATGGCTACACCTTC | CASSYLRTGQYGYTF | TRBJ1-2 | . | TRBV6-6 | TRBD1
TGTGCCAGTAGCGTAGGACAGGGTAGGCAGGACTACACCTTC | CASSVGQGRQDYTF | TRBJ1-2 | . | TRBV19 | TRBD1
TGTGCCAGCAGCCCCTTGGCTAGCGGGAGGCGGAATGAGCAGTTCTTC | CASSPLASGRRNEQFF | TRBJ2-1 | . | TRBV11-3 | TRBD2
TGTGCCAGCAGCTCTCCTGCGGACAGAAATTCACCCCTCCACTTT | CASSSPADRNSPLHF | TRBJ1-6 | once | TRBV7-9 | .
TGTGCCAGCAGCCACGAAGGGACTAGCATAGAGACCCAGTACTTC | CASSHEGTSIETQYF | TRBJ2-5 | . | TRBV3-1/TRBV3-2 | TRBD2
TGTGCCAGTAGTCCCAGAAGAGGGAATGAGCAGTTCTTC | CASSPRRGNEQFF | TRBJ2-1 | . | TRBV19 | .
TGTGCCAGCAGCTGGGGAGGGGGGCTAGGAGCTTTCTTT | CASSWGGGLGAFF | TRBJ1-1 | . | TRBV5-8 | .
TGTGCCAGCAGTGACAGGGGATCCTACGAGCAGTACTTC | CASSDRGSYEQYF | TRBJ2-7 | . | TRBV12-3/TRBV12-4 | TRBD1
TGTGCCAGCTCACCAGACGGGACAACCTACGAGCAGTACTTC | CASSPDGTTYEQYF | TRBJ2-7 | once | TRBV18 | .
TGTGCCAGCAGTGAAGGGAGACAGGGAGCCAACGAGCAGTACTTC | CASSEGRQGANEQYF | TRBJ2-7 | . | TRBV6-1 | TRBD1
TGTGCCAGCACCGAGTCGGTCTGGAACACTGAAGCTTTCTTT | CASTESVWNTEAFF | TRBJ1-1 | once | TRBV2 | .
TGTGCCAGCAGCTTGTATAGTTTCGGACAGGAGGGAGAGACCCAGTACTTC | CASSLYSFGQEGETQYF | TRBJ2-5 | . | TRBV7-6 | .